This is a list of T cell receptor beta chains from one sample in a study of cytomegalovirus exposure and HLA in healthy donors. Sequencing was performed with immunoSEQ multiplex PCR; in TCRdb, only in-frame clones are kept and a portion is missing. The sample has 95,000 to 100,000 clones, under 80% seen once. The sample was PBMCs. These receptor sequences come from a man between 35 and 55 years old in good health and CMV-seronegative. The CDR3 runs from the conserved cysteine through the conserved F or W. A D gene is named only where the DNA matches it firmly. Where a row states a size, it is once, few, many or the class of an expanded clone; other rows omit it.

>.|TRBJ1-1|TRBV5-6|.|15
TGTGCCAGCAGCTTGGCCCAGGGGCTTGGGACTGAAGCTTTCTTT
CASSLAQGLGTEAFF
>TRBD1|TRBJ1-2|TRBV6-5|.|14
TGTGCCAGCACCTACAGGACAGGGGTTCCTGGCTACACCTTC
CASTYRTGVPGYTF
>.|TRBJ1-3|TRBV15|.|18
TGTGCCACCAGCAGAGAGCGCGACAGGAGGACATCTGGAAACACCATATATTTT
CATSRERDRRTSGNTIYF
>.|TRBJ1-1|TRBV7-2|.|13
TGTGCCAGCAGCTTATCCGTGAACACTGAAGCTTTCTTT
CASSLSVNTEAFF
>.|TRBJ1-5|TRBV28|.|16
TGTGCCAGCAGTTTATTGGGGACTTATAGCAATCAGCCCCAGCATTTT
CASSLLGTYSNQPQHF
>.|TRBJ1-2|TRBV6-5|.|15
TGTGCCAGCAGTTACGATGGGCAGGCCAACTATGGCTACACCTTC
CASSYDGQANYGYTF
>.|TRBJ1-1|TRBV5-5|.|14
TGTGCCAGCAGCTCGACCTCAGGGTGGACTGAAGCTTTCTTT
CASSSTSGWTEAFF
>.|TRBJ2-1|TRBV7-9|.|14
TGTGCCAGCAGCTTCACGACAGAATACAATGAGCAGTTCTTC
CASSFTTEYNEQFF
>TRBD1|TRBJ1-1|TRBV5-6|.|14
TGTGCCAGCAGCTTGGGACAGGGGGCAAGGAGAGCTTTCTTT
CASSLGQGARRAFF
>.|TRBJ1-2|TRBV5-5|once|17
TGTGCCAGCAGCTTGCGGGGTTCAGCAGGGGCGACAGCAAGCTACACCTTC
CASSLRGSAGATASYTF
>TRBD2|TRBJ2-3|TRBV30|.|14
TGTGCCTGGAGTGGGGGGGGGACCACAGATACGCAGTATTTT
CAWSGGGTTDTQYF
>TRBD1|TRBJ2-1|TRBV15|.|13
TGTGCCACCAGCAGGGGACAGGGTAATGAGCAGTTCTTC
CATSRGQGNEQFF
>.|TRBJ2-3|TRBV28|.|16
TGTGCCAGCAGCCGTGCCACGGGGGGCCCCACAGATACGCAGTATTTT
CASSRATGGPTDTQYF
>.|TRBJ1-3|TRBV19|.|14
TGTGCCAGTGCCCTAGCTGGCTCTGGAAACACCATATATTTT
CASALAGSGNTIYF
>TRBD1|TRBJ1-4|TRBV19|.|15
TGTGCCAGTAGTATCGGAGACAGGGCTGTTGAAAAACTGTTTTTT
CASSIGDRAVEKLFF
>.|TRBJ1-1|TRBV9|.|15
TGTGCCAGCAGCGTAGACGGGGGAATGAACACTGAAGCTTTCTTT
CASSVDGGMNTEAFF
>.|TRBJ2-1|TRBV11-3|few|13
TGTGCCAGCAGCTACACAGGCTACAATGAGCAGTTCTTC
CASSYTGYNEQFF
>TRBD1|TRBJ1-1|TRBV6-1|.|14
TGTGCCAGCAGTGCGACAGGGATCTACACTGAAGCTTTCTTT
CASSATGIYTEAFF
>.|TRBJ2-7|TRBV6-5|.|13
TGTGCCAGCAGTGAATCTGGGAGCTACGAGCAGTACTTC
CASSESGSYEQYF